These T cell receptor beta chains were read from a single sample in a study of T cell changes during pregnancy in multiple sclerosis. Assay used: immunoSEQ multiplex PCR; TCRdb lists only in-frame clones, some missing. Of around 60,000 clones listed, 90% to 95% are singletons. The sequencing here drew on peripheral blood, taken in the third trimester of pregnancy. These TCRs come from a female donor in good health, enrolled as a control in a pregnancy study. Each CDR3 is given with its conserved first and last residue. Each record gives: J gene, V gene, clone size, D gene, CDR3 DNA, CDR3 protein. A D gene is named only where the DNA matches it firmly. Not every row has a clone size; where given, it reads once, few, many or a size class.

TRBJ2-5 TRBV30 - TRBD1 TGTGCCTGTGGGACAGCTAAGCAGTACTTC CACGTAKQYF
TRBJ2-1 TRBV7-8 - - TGTGCCAGCAGCTTAGTTCGAGGACAATACAATGAGCAGTTCTTC CASSLVRGQYNEQFF
TRBJ2-5 TRBV28 - TRBD1 TGTGCCAGCAGTACAGGGGGCCCACTCCAAGAGACCCAGTACTTC CASSTGGPLQETQYF
TRBJ2-5 TRBV7-2 - - TGTGCCAGCAGCTTAGAGTACGCTGGTGGGGCAGTTGCTCAAGAGACCCAGTACTTC CASSLEYAGGAVAQETQYF
TRBJ1-3 TRBV29-1 - - TGCAGCGGGAGAATGCCTGGAAACACCATATATTTT CSGRMPGNTIYF
TRBJ2-5 TRBV28 once - TGTGCCAGCAGTGGAGGGTCCGCCTTTCAAGAGACCCAGTACTTC CASSGGSAFQETQYF
TRBJ2-1 TRBV19 - - TGTGCCAGTAGTAGAGGCAACCACAATGAGCAGTTCTTC CASSRGNHNEQFF
TRBJ2-1 TRBV2 - TRBD2 TGTGCCAGCAGGGCTAGCGGGGGGGCGTACAATGAGCAGTTCTTC CASRASGGAYNEQFF
TRBJ2-1 TRBV4-1 - TRBD1 TGCGCCAGCAGCCAATCCCAGGGGGCGGTCAATGAGCAGTTCTTC CASSQSQGAVNEQFF
TRBJ1-1 TRBV6-5 - - TGTGCCAGCAGTTACTCGAGGGAAAAGATGAACACTGAAGCTTTCTTT CASSYSREKMNTEAFF
TRBJ2-1 TRBV28 - - TGTGCCAGCAGTTCAGCCGGGACAACAGGAATCTACAATGAGCAGTTCTTC CASSSAGTTGIYNEQFF
TRBJ1-1 TRBV7-2 - TRBD1 TGTGCCAGCAGCTTTGGACAGGGGTGGACTGAAGCTTTCTTT CASSFGQGWTEAFF
TRBJ1-5 TRBV6-5 - TRBD1 TGTGCCAGCAGTTACTCTTCAGGGGGTACGGATCAGCCCCAGCATTTT CASSYSSGGTDQPQHF
TRBJ1-2 TRBV20-1 - - TGCAGTGCTAGAGCGGGGGATGGCTACACCTTC CSARAGDGYTF
TRBJ2-2 TRBV28 - - TGTGCCAGCTTAAGGGGTACCGGGGAGCTGTTTTTT CASLRGTGELFF
TRBJ1-3 TRBV5-1 - TRBD1 TGCGCCAGCAGCCGGGACAGATTCTCTGGAAACACCATATATTTT CASSRDRFSGNTIYF
TRBJ2-1 TRBV9 - - TGTGCCAGCAGCGTACTGGCTAGCAGGAATGAGCAGTTCTTC CASSVLASRNEQFF
TRBJ2-7 TRBV6-1 once - TGTGCCAGCAGTGAAGCGGGAGCTAACGAGCAGTACTTC CASSEAGANEQYF